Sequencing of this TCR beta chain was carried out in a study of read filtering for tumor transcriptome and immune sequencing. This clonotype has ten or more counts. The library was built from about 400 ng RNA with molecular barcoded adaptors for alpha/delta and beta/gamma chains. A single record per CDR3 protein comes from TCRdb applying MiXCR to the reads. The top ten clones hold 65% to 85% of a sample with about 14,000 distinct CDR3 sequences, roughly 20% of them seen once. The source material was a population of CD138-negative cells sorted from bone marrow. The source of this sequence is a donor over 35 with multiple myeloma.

CDR3 DNA: TGTGCCAGCAGGCCCGGTTTCGGACAGGGGATCTACGAGCAGTACTTC. Protein: CASRPGFGQGIYEQYF. The V and J genes are TRBV12-3 or TRBV12-4 and TRBJ2-7, with TRBD1 matching 9 bases. The ends lost 6 bases at V and 3 bases at J; junction bases unmatched: 12. This CDR3 is built from 16 residues.